A selection of T cell receptor beta chains follows, all from one sample in a study of T cell responses to AZD1222 COVID-19 vaccine. Measured with immunoSEQ multiplex PCR; TCRdb has only the in-frame clones, and not every one. The data contain 250,000 to 300,000 clones, roughly 93% of them singletons. The source material was peripheral blood, sampled 28 days after the second AZD1222 dose. Every receptor here comes from an adult who received the AZD1222 COVID-19 vaccine. The CDR3 runs from the conserved cysteine through the conserved F or W. The D gene is left open where the match is weak. Size tells how often a clone was seen (once, few, many) or the class of an expanded clone, and some rows leave it out.

clone_size: many
j_call: TRBJ1-1
cdr3_length: 16
d_call: .
v_call: TRBV19
cdr3_nt: TGTGCCAGTAGCCCTATATGGGGGAGGGAGAACACTGAAGCTTTCTTT
cdr3_aa: CASSPIWGRENTEAFF

clone_size: few
j_call: TRBJ1-5
cdr3_length: 16
d_call: TRBD1
v_call: TRBV28
cdr3_nt: TGTGCCAGCAGTTTTGGTCGCAGGGGGGGCAATCAGCCCCAGCATTTT
cdr3_aa: CASSFGRRGGNQPQHF

clone_size: .
j_call: TRBJ1-3
cdr3_length: 16
d_call: .
v_call: TRBV3-1/TRBV3-2
cdr3_nt: TGTGCCAGCAGCCAAACAGGGTTAGACTCTGGAAACACCATATATTTT
cdr3_aa: CASSQTGLDSGNTIYF

clone_size: .
j_call: TRBJ1-1
cdr3_length: 10
d_call: .
v_call: TRBV29-1
cdr3_nt: TGCAGCGCGGCGAACACTGAAGCTTTCTTT
cdr3_aa: CSAANTEAFF

clone_size: .
j_call: TRBJ2-7
cdr3_length: 15
d_call: .
v_call: TRBV6-5
cdr3_nt: TGTGCCAGCAGTTACCGGGCTAGCAGCTCCTACGAGCAGTACTTC
cdr3_aa: CASSYRASSSYEQYF

clone_size: .
j_call: TRBJ2-7
cdr3_length: 14
d_call: TRBD1
v_call: TRBV15
cdr3_nt: TGTGCCACCAGCAGAGGAGACAGGGCCTACGAGCAGTACTTC
cdr3_aa: CATSRGDRAYEQYF

clone_size: .
j_call: TRBJ1-4
cdr3_length: 14
d_call: .
v_call: TRBV7-2
cdr3_nt: TGTGCCAGCAGCTTATCAGGGTCTAATGAAAAACTGTTTTTT
cdr3_aa: CASSLSGSNEKLFF

clone_size: once
j_call: TRBJ2-7
cdr3_length: 14
d_call: .
v_call: TRBV5-6
cdr3_nt: TGTGCCAGCACCTCGGGGCCCACTCTCTACGAGCAGTACTTC
cdr3_aa: CASTSGPTLYEQYF

clone_size: once
j_call: TRBJ1-6
cdr3_length: 13
d_call: .
v_call: TRBV2
cdr3_nt: TGTGCCAGCTCTACGACTTTCAATTCACCCCTCCACTTT
cdr3_aa: CASSTTFNSPLHF

clone_size: once
j_call: TRBJ1-1
cdr3_length: 13
d_call: .
v_call: TRBV6-2/TRBV6-3
cdr3_nt: TGTGCCAGCAGTTGGCTTAGGGTCACTGAAGCTTTCTTT
cdr3_aa: CASSWLRVTEAFF

clone_size: .
j_call: TRBJ2-7
cdr3_length: 15
d_call: TRBD2
v_call: TRBV3-1/TRBV3-2
cdr3_nt: TGTGCCAGCAGCCAAGCGCCGGGGGGCTCCTACGAGCAGTACTTC
cdr3_aa: CASSQAPGGSYEQYF

clone_size: .
j_call: TRBJ2-7
cdr3_length: 14
d_call: TRBD2
v_call: TRBV25-1
cdr3_nt: TGTGCCAGCAGGCCTACTAGCGTAAGCTACGAGCAGTACTTC
cdr3_aa: CASRPTSVSYEQYF

clone_size: .
j_call: TRBJ1-2
cdr3_length: 15
d_call: .
v_call: TRBV6-5
cdr3_nt: TGTGCCAGCAGTTACGCAAACGGACCGGTCTATGGCTACACCTTC
cdr3_aa: CASSYANGPVYGYTF

clone_size: .
j_call: TRBJ1-3
cdr3_length: 15
d_call: .
v_call: TRBV6-1
cdr3_nt: TGTGCCAGCAGTGATTGGTCAAGCTCTGGAAACACCATATATTTT
cdr3_aa: CASSDWSSSGNTIYF

clone_size: .
j_call: TRBJ1-4
cdr3_length: 15
d_call: TRBD1
v_call: TRBV28
cdr3_nt: TGTGCCAGCAGTTTACGGGCAGGGGGTTATGAAAAACTGTTTTTT
cdr3_aa: CASSLRAGGYEKLFF

clone_size: .
j_call: TRBJ2-1
cdr3_length: 18
d_call: TRBD2
v_call: TRBV7-2
cdr3_nt: TGTGCCAGCAGCTCTTTTAGCGGACTAGCGGGAGAAGGCAATGAGCAGTTCTTC
cdr3_aa: CASSSFSGLAGEGNEQFF

clone_size: .
j_call: TRBJ1-2
cdr3_length: 12
d_call: TRBD1
v_call: TRBV6-5
cdr3_nt: TGTGCCAGCCGACAGGGAGACTATGGCTACACCTTC
cdr3_aa: CASRQGDYGYTF

clone_size: .
j_call: TRBJ1-2
cdr3_length: 13
d_call: .
v_call: TRBV18
cdr3_nt: TGTGCCAGCTCAGTGGACACCAACTATGGCTACACCTTC
cdr3_aa: CASSVDTNYGYTF

clone_size: .
j_call: TRBJ2-7
cdr3_length: 14
d_call: .
v_call: TRBV5-4
cdr3_nt: TGTGCCAGCAGCTTGGATCCGAGCACCTACGAGCAGTACTTC
cdr3_aa: CASSLDPSTYEQYF

clone_size: .
j_call: TRBJ2-3
cdr3_length: 13
d_call: .
v_call: TRBV6-5
cdr3_nt: TGTGCCAGCAGTTACAGAAGCACAGATACGCAGTATTTT
cdr3_aa: CASSYRSTDTQYF

clone_size: .
j_call: TRBJ1-1
cdr3_length: 14
d_call: .
v_call: TRBV5-1
cdr3_nt: TGCGCCAGCAGCCCCGGGGCGGGGAACACTGAAGCTTTCTTT
cdr3_aa: CASSPGAGNTEAFF

clone_size: .
j_call: TRBJ1-2
cdr3_length: 12
d_call: .
v_call: TRBV29-1
cdr3_nt: TGCAGCGTTGTCAGGGGAAACTATGGCTACACCTTC
cdr3_aa: CSVVRGNYGYTF

clone_size: .
j_call: TRBJ2-5
cdr3_length: 14
d_call: .
v_call: TRBV7-3
cdr3_nt: TGTGCCAGCAGCCCCTTAGGGGAGCAAGAGACCCAGTACTTC
cdr3_aa: CASSPLGEQETQYF

clone_size: .
j_call: TRBJ2-1
cdr3_length: 15
d_call: TRBD2
v_call: TRBV27
cdr3_nt: TGTGCCAGCAGTCAAGGACTAGCGTTCTACAATGAGCAGTTCTTC
cdr3_aa: CASSQGLAFYNEQFF

clone_size: .
j_call: TRBJ2-2
cdr3_length: 16
d_call: TRBD2
v_call: TRBV4-1
cdr3_nt: TGCGCCGGTAGCAAGCGGGGGGGAATCGACACCGGGGAGCTGTTTTTT
cdr3_aa: CAGSKRGGIDTGELFF

clone_size: once
j_call: TRBJ1-4
cdr3_length: 13
d_call: .
v_call: TRBV5-1
cdr3_nt: TGCGCCAGCAGCTTGGGGCGGAGGGAAAAACTGTTTTTT
cdr3_aa: CASSLGRREKLFF

clone_size: .
j_call: TRBJ2-1
cdr3_length: 15
d_call: TRBD2
v_call: TRBV7-8
cdr3_nt: TGTGCCAGCAGCTTAGAACCTAGCGGGAGTAATGAGCAGTTCTTC
cdr3_aa: CASSLEPSGSNEQFF

clone_size: .
j_call: TRBJ1-2
cdr3_length: 12
d_call: .
v_call: TRBV6-6
cdr3_nt: TGTGCCAGCAGTTACGAGGAGGATGGCTACACCTTC
cdr3_aa: CASSYEEDGYTF

clone_size: .
j_call: TRBJ2-7
cdr3_length: 15
d_call: TRBD1
v_call: TRBV25-1
cdr3_nt: TGTGCCAGCAGTGACTCGGGACAGGGCTCCTACGAGCAGTACTTC
cdr3_aa: CASSDSGQGSYEQYF